Included here is one T cell receptor beta chain sequence, with context. In the PCR, 60 Vbeta and 13 Jbeta primers were used. Authors' methods: Later, about 80 million unique TCR beta chains were counted in an analysis, and roughly 11 million of them were shared. Profiling relied on immunoSEQ multiplex PCR, and the TCRdb table lists in-frame clones only, not all of them. The V and J calls and clone size were taken over from that table, and D and trimming were inferred from the DNA. The sample features about 190,000 clones, with 6.5% in its top ten. The entry originates in a study of cytomegalovirus exposure and HLA in healthy donors. The CDR3 runs 14 residues. Germline V gene lookup returns CDR1 MDHEN and CDR2 SYDVKM. With 5 bases removed from V and 7 bases from J, the gap between germline ends came to 15 bases.

The sample consisted of PBMCs. This TCR came from a young man in good health and CMV-seronegative. The chain is built from TRBV28 and TRBJ2-1; possibly TRBD1 for D (6 bases). The CDR3, as DNA: TGTGCCAGCAGTCCGGGACAAAGGCCAAATGAGCAGTTCTTC. Translation: CASSPGQRPNEQFF. The full variable domain, its missing parts supplied by reference TRBV28 and TRBJ2-1, is DVKVTQSSRYLVKRTGEKVFLECVQDMDHENMFWYRQDPGLGLRLIYFSYDVKMKEKGDIPEGYSVSREKKERFSLILESASTNQTSMYLCASSPGQRPNEQFFGPGTRLTVL.